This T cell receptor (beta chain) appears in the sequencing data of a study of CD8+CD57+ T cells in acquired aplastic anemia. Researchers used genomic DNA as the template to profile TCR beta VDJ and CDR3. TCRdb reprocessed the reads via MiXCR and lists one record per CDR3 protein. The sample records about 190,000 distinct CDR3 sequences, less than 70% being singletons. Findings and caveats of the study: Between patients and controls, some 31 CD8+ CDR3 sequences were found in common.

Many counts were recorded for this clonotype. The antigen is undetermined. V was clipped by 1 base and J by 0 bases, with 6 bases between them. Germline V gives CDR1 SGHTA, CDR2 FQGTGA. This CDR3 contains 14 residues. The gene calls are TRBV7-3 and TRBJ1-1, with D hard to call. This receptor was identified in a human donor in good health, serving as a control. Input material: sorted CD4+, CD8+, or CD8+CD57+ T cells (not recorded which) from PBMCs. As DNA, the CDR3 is TGTGCCAGCAGCTTAAACTCAATGAACACTGAAGCTTTCTTT. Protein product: CASSLNSMNTEAFF.